These T cell receptor beta chains were read from a single sample in a study of cytomegalovirus exposure and HLA in healthy donors. Libraries were prepared by immunoSEQ multiplex PCR; TCRdb keeps only in-frame clonotypes and omits some of them. Here the sample spans around 99,000 clones, around 77% being singletons. Source material: PBMCs. The source of these receptors is a man aged 40-49 years in good health and CMV-seronegative. CDR3s include the opening cysteine and the closing phenylalanine or tryptophan. Fields, in order: CDR3 DNA, CDR3 protein, D gene, clone size, J gene, V gene. The D gene is left open where the match is weak. Size values are once, few and many counts, or a class for expanded clones, and some rows have none.

CDR3 DNA: TGTGCCAGCAGCTCCGGACAGAACCAAGAGACCCAGTACTTC
CDR3 protein: CASSSGQNQETQYF
D gene: .
clone size: .
J gene: TRBJ2-5
V gene: TRBV5-4

CDR3 DNA: TGTGCCAGTAGTCCGGGACAGAACACTGAAGCTTTCTTT
CDR3 protein: CASSPGQNTEAFF
D gene: .
clone size: .
J gene: TRBJ1-1
V gene: TRBV19

CDR3 DNA: TGTGCCAGCAGTTTAAGGAGCGGCCCCACCTACAATGAGCAGTTCTTC
CDR3 protein: CASSLRSGPTYNEQFF
D gene: .
clone size: .
J gene: TRBJ2-1
V gene: TRBV27

CDR3 DNA: TGTGCCAGCAGCTTAGCCGTGGGGCTCTATGGCTACACCTTC
CDR3 protein: CASSLAVGLYGYTF
D gene: .
clone size: .
J gene: TRBJ1-2
V gene: TRBV7-9

CDR3 DNA: TGTGCCAGCAGTCGCGGGTCTTTGCCCTCCTACGAGCAGTACTTC
CDR3 protein: CASSRGSLPSYEQYF
D gene: .
clone size: .
J gene: TRBJ2-7
V gene: TRBV6-6

CDR3 DNA: TGTGCCAGCAGCTACCGCGGGGGGGAAGAGACCCAGTACTTC
CDR3 protein: CASSYRGGEETQYF
D gene: TRBD2
clone size: .
J gene: TRBJ2-5
V gene: TRBV7-8

CDR3 DNA: TGTGCCAGCAACCTAGCGGGAGGGCCCTACGAGCAGTACTTC
CDR3 protein: CASNLAGGPYEQYF
D gene: TRBD2
clone size: .
J gene: TRBJ2-7
V gene: TRBV6-1

CDR3 DNA: TGTGCCAGCAGCCAAGGGGGGGTGGGATTCGGCTACACCTTC
CDR3 protein: CASSQGGVGFGYTF
D gene: .
clone size: .
J gene: TRBJ1-2
V gene: TRBV4-2

CDR3 DNA: TGCGCCAGCAGCCAAATAATGAACACCGGGGAGCTGTTTTTT
CDR3 protein: CASSQIMNTGELFF
D gene: .
clone size: .
J gene: TRBJ2-2
V gene: TRBV4-1

CDR3 DNA: TGTGCCAGCAGCCAAGATAAGTCAACAGGGTATGGAAACACCATATATTTT
CDR3 protein: CASSQDKSTGYGNTIYF
D gene: .
clone size: .
J gene: TRBJ1-3
V gene: TRBV4-2

CDR3 DNA: TGTGCCAGCAGCTTAGGCAGGGCGGATCAGCCCCAGCATTTT
CDR3 protein: CASSLGRADQPQHF
D gene: .
clone size: .
J gene: TRBJ1-5
V gene: TRBV7-9

CDR3 DNA: TGTGCCAGCAGCGCCGGGACAAGAAACTATGGCTACACCTTC
CDR3 protein: CASSAGTRNYGYTF
D gene: .
clone size: .
J gene: TRBJ1-2
V gene: TRBV11-2

CDR3 DNA: TGTGCCAGCTCTCCGCAGGGCTCCTATAATTCACCCCTCCACTTT
CDR3 protein: CASSPQGSYNSPLHF
D gene: .
clone size: .
J gene: TRBJ1-6
V gene: TRBV18

CDR3 DNA: TGTGCCAGCAGACCACTAGCTGGTTGGAATGAGCAGTTCTTC
CDR3 protein: CASRPLAGWNEQFF
D gene: .
clone size: .
J gene: TRBJ2-1
V gene: TRBV6-1

CDR3 DNA: TGTGCCACCAGCAGAGATCTCAAGGAGGGAGAGACCCAGTACTTC
CDR3 protein: CATSRDLKEGETQYF
D gene: .
clone size: .
J gene: TRBJ2-5
V gene: TRBV15

CDR3 DNA: TGTGCCAGCAGCCAATCAGTACGGGGGGTACAGTTCTTC
CDR3 protein: CASSQSVRGVQFF
D gene: TRBD2
clone size: .
J gene: TRBJ2-1
V gene: TRBV4-2

CDR3 DNA: TGTGCCAGCAGTTCAGGTTGGGAAAAACTGTTTTTT
CDR3 protein: CASSSGWEKLFF
D gene: .
clone size: .
J gene: TRBJ1-4
V gene: TRBV28

CDR3 DNA: TGTGCCAGCAGGTTGATCGTTGGCACAGATACGCAGTATTTT
CDR3 protein: CASRLIVGTDTQYF
D gene: .
clone size: .
J gene: TRBJ2-3
V gene: TRBV5-8

CDR3 DNA: TGTGCCAGCACCATTCCCTTCAGGGGGACTAGTAATGGCGAGCAGTACTTC
CDR3 protein: CASTIPFRGTSNGEQYF
D gene: .
clone size: .
J gene: TRBJ2-7
V gene: TRBV28

CDR3 DNA: TGTGCCAGTAGTAAAGGGGGCGCCGGAAACACCATATATTTT
CDR3 protein: CASSKGGAGNTIYF
D gene: TRBD1
clone size: .
J gene: TRBJ1-3
V gene: TRBV19

CDR3 DNA: TGTGCCAGCAGCTCAGGAGGCGGACAGGGGGCCCACGAGCAGTACTTC
CDR3 protein: CASSSGGGQGAHEQYF
D gene: TRBD1
clone size: .
J gene: TRBJ2-7
V gene: TRBV7-9

CDR3 DNA: TGTGCCATCAGTCGGACAGACTCCTACGAGCAGTACTTC
CDR3 protein: CAISRTDSYEQYF
D gene: .
clone size: .
J gene: TRBJ2-7
V gene: TRBV10-3

CDR3 DNA: TGTGCCAGCTCACCAGGACGGGGCTCTGGAAACACCATATATTTT
CDR3 protein: CASSPGRGSGNTIYF
D gene: .
clone size: .
J gene: TRBJ1-3
V gene: TRBV18

CDR3 DNA: TGTGCCAGCAGTTCACAGGCTAGGGATAATTCACCCCTCCACTTT
CDR3 protein: CASSSQARDNSPLHF
D gene: .
clone size: .
J gene: TRBJ1-6
V gene: TRBV5-6

CDR3 DNA: TGTGCCACCAGCAGTAACAGGGGGGGTGACAACGAGCAGTACTTC
CDR3 protein: CATSSNRGGDNEQYF
D gene: .
clone size: .
J gene: TRBJ2-7
V gene: TRBV15

CDR3 DNA: TGTGCCAGCAGCAATCGTCCTTTGACATCTGCGGGAGGGCCGTTCAATGAGCAGTTCTTC
CDR3 protein: CASSNRPLTSAGGPFNEQFF
D gene: .
clone size: .
J gene: TRBJ2-1
V gene: TRBV21-1

CDR3 DNA: TGTGCCTGGAGGAGTACGGGAGGGGGGAATTCACCCCTCCACTTT
CDR3 protein: CAWRSTGGGNSPLHF
D gene: .
clone size: .
J gene: TRBJ1-6
V gene: TRBV30

CDR3 DNA: TGTGCCAGCAGTTACACAGCGGGAGGGCCTGATACGCAGTATTTT
CDR3 protein: CASSYTAGGPDTQYF
D gene: TRBD2
clone size: once
J gene: TRBJ2-3
V gene: TRBV6-5

CDR3 DNA: TGTGCCACCACGAAACTTACCAGGGGTTCCCCCTCTGGGGCCAACGTCCTGACTTTC
CDR3 protein: CATTKLTRGSPSGANVLTF
D gene: .
clone size: .
J gene: TRBJ2-6
V gene: TRBV15

CDR3 DNA: TGTGCCAGCAGCCAAGGGAGGGTTTACGAGCAGTACTTC
CDR3 protein: CASSQGRVYEQYF
D gene: .
clone size: .
J gene: TRBJ2-7
V gene: TRBV14

CDR3 DNA: TGTGCCAGCAGCCGAAGGGGTGGTCCTGGGGCCAACGTCCTGACTTTC
CDR3 protein: CASSRRGGPGANVLTF
D gene: .
clone size: .
J gene: TRBJ2-6
V gene: TRBV11-2

CDR3 DNA: TGTGCCAGCAGAGCCGTTGACAGGGGGAACACTGAAGCTTTCTTT
CDR3 protein: CASRAVDRGNTEAFF
D gene: TRBD1
clone size: .
J gene: TRBJ1-1
V gene: TRBV7-6

CDR3 DNA: TGTGCCAGCAGCCTAGCCCAGGCCAGGAAGATGAACACTGAAGCTTTCTTT
CDR3 protein: CASSLAQARKMNTEAFF
D gene: .
clone size: .
J gene: TRBJ1-1
V gene: TRBV28

CDR3 DNA: TGTGCCAGCAGCACGGGACAGGGGAGCAATCAGCCCCAGCATTTT
CDR3 protein: CASSTGQGSNQPQHF
D gene: TRBD1
clone size: .
J gene: TRBJ1-5
V gene: TRBV7-6

CDR3 DNA: TGCAGCGTTGAATCTAATGGAGTGGCCTACAATGAGCAGTTCTTC
CDR3 protein: CSVESNGVAYNEQFF
D gene: .
clone size: .
J gene: TRBJ2-1
V gene: TRBV29-1

CDR3 DNA: TGTGCCAGCAGTTTAGTACAGGGGTCCTCCTACGAGCAGTACTTC
CDR3 protein: CASSLVQGSSYEQYF
D gene: TRBD1
clone size: .
J gene: TRBJ2-7
V gene: TRBV28

CDR3 DNA: TGTGCCAGCAGCTTAGTGGGCCAGTCCTACGAGCAGTACTTC
CDR3 protein: CASSLVGQSYEQYF
D gene: .
clone size: .
J gene: TRBJ2-7
V gene: TRBV7-8

CDR3 DNA: TGTGCCAGCAGTGACGACAGGGTGAAGGGCTACACCTTC
CDR3 protein: CASSDDRVKGYTF
D gene: TRBD1
clone size: .
J gene: TRBJ1-2
V gene: TRBV6-4

CDR3 DNA: TGTGCCAGCAGCGATACACCTAACACTGAAGCTTTCTTT
CDR3 protein: CASSDTPNTEAFF
D gene: .
clone size: once
J gene: TRBJ1-1
V gene: TRBV9

CDR3 DNA: TGTGCCAGCAGCCGACAGGGTCGCAATCAGCCCCAGCATTTT
CDR3 protein: CASSRQGRNQPQHF
D gene: TRBD1
clone size: few
J gene: TRBJ1-5
V gene: TRBV7-6

CDR3 DNA: TGTGCCAGCACAGGGGGCAAATCTACTAATGAAAAACTGTTTTTT
CDR3 protein: CASTGGKSTNEKLFF
D gene: TRBD1
clone size: many
J gene: TRBJ1-4
V gene: TRBV6-5

CDR3 DNA: TGCGCCAGCAGCAAGACTAGCGGGAGTGACTATGAGCAGTTCTTC
CDR3 protein: CASSKTSGSDYEQFF
D gene: TRBD2
clone size: .
J gene: TRBJ2-1
V gene: TRBV5-1

CDR3 DNA: TGTGCCTGGCGGGACAGCCCGCGGGGTTTTGGTTACTTT
CDR3 protein: CAWRDSPRGFGYF
D gene: TRBD1
clone size: once
J gene: TRBJ1-6
V gene: TRBV30

CDR3 DNA: TGTGCCAGCAGCCCCGGACAGGGATTGGAGACCCAGTACTTC
CDR3 protein: CASSPGQGLETQYF
D gene: TRBD1
clone size: .
J gene: TRBJ2-5
V gene: TRBV7-6

CDR3 DNA: TGCGCCAGCAGCACCGGGACAGGGAATTCACCCCTCCACTTT
CDR3 protein: CASSTGTGNSPLHF
D gene: TRBD1
clone size: .
J gene: TRBJ1-6
V gene: TRBV5-1

CDR3 DNA: TGTGCCAGTAGTATAAGGGGATCTGAAGCTTTCTTT
CDR3 protein: CASSIRGSEAFF
D gene: .
clone size: .
J gene: TRBJ1-1
V gene: TRBV19

CDR3 DNA: TGTGCCAGCAGCCGCAGGGGGAACACCGGGGAGCTGTTTTTT
CDR3 protein: CASSRRGNTGELFF
D gene: .
clone size: .
J gene: TRBJ2-2
V gene: TRBV5-6

CDR3 DNA: TGCGCCAGCAGCTTGAAGTCAGGAAGCTCTGGAAACACCATATATTTT
CDR3 protein: CASSLKSGSSGNTIYF
D gene: .
clone size: .
J gene: TRBJ1-3
V gene: TRBV5-4

CDR3 DNA: TGTGCCATCAGTGACCGCCACGAACACCTTAATGAAAAACTGTTTTTT
CDR3 protein: CAISDRHEHLNEKLFF
D gene: .
clone size: few
J gene: TRBJ1-4
V gene: TRBV10-3

CDR3 DNA: TGTGCCAGCTCACCCCAAGGACTTCAGATCGCCGGGGAGCTGTTTTTT
CDR3 protein: CASSPQGLQIAGELFF
D gene: .
clone size: .
J gene: TRBJ2-2
V gene: TRBV18

CDR3 DNA: TGCGCCAGCAGGTTTAGCCCTGCAGGGTCTTCCTACGAGCAGTACTTC
CDR3 protein: CASRFSPAGSSYEQYF
D gene: .
clone size: .
J gene: TRBJ2-7
V gene: TRBV5-1

CDR3 DNA: TGTGCCAGTAACCGACAGGGGTTACAAGAGACCCAGTACTTC
CDR3 protein: CASNRQGLQETQYF
D gene: TRBD1
clone size: .
J gene: TRBJ2-5
V gene: TRBV2

CDR3 DNA: TGTGCCAGCAGTAACCCAGGGTTCGGTAATGAGCAGTTCTTC
CDR3 protein: CASSNPGFGNEQFF
D gene: .
clone size: once
J gene: TRBJ2-1
V gene: TRBV2